The source of this T cell receptor (beta chain) is a study of shared clonotypes between healthy human individuals. TCRdb keeps only in-frame clones here, not all; method: immunoSEQ multiplex PCR. The sample carries 1.6 million or so clones, 98% recorded once. This CDR3 is built from 13 residues. Germline CDR1 SQVTM, CDR2 ANQGSEA. Germline trimming cut 6 bases from V and 4 bases from J; bases unmatched to any gene: 6. Sample: naive CD4+ T cells sorted from blood. Subset defined: CD45RA+ positively selected. The receptor was isolated from a man in his thirties or forties in good health. This sequence joins TRBV29-1 and TRBJ2-3; 8 nucleotides line up with TRBD1. The CDR3 DNA is TGCAGCGTGAGGGGACAGGTCTCAGATACGCAGTATTTT. Encoded protein: CSVRGQVSDTQYF.